This T cell receptor (beta chain) was found in a study of CD8 T cells in Susac syndrome. Negative isolation was used for CD8+ and CD4+ T cells, and FACS enrichment was applied to TEMRA cells. As to this clonotype: The antigen remains unidentified.

The CDR3 covers 12 residues. CDR1 and CDR2 from the germline V gene are GTSNPN and SVGIG (reference sequence). V shed 7 bases and J shed 2 bases, with 11 bases lying between them. General study points: The number of individuals included in the study's TCR sequencing and HLA analysis was acknowledged as relatively small.

Random-hexamer reverse transcription was applied to roughly 0.5 to 1 ug RNA. Amplification of TCR beta CDR3 was carried out by immunoSEQ multiplex PCR, which covered 54 Vbeta and 13 Jbeta segments. TCRdb fed the immunoSEQ multiplex PCR reads into MiXCR, producing one record per CDR3 protein. The sample lists 160,000 or so distinct CDR3 sequences; roughly 94% were seen once. The sample comprised CD4+ T cells from PBMCs. This chain uses TRBV30 with TRBJ1-2, with D uncertain. The sequence was collected from a human donor with multiple sclerosis. The CDR3: CAFGGENYGYTF. CDR3 in DNA: TGTGCCTTCGGCGGGGAGAACTATGGCTACACCTTC.